This T cell receptor (beta chain) was recorded in a study of blood T cell repertoires in COVID-19. Only in-frame clones appear in the TCRdb table, and some are missing; sequencing was by immunoSEQ multiplex PCR. The table shows fewer than 250,000 clones, with approximately 86% occurring only once. The CDR3 runs 14 residues. J was trimmed by 4 bases and V by 4 bases; bases with no gene match: 0. Germline CDR1 and CDR2: SGHAT and FQNNGV. The specimen sequenced was peripheral blood. The rearrangement uses TRBV11-2 and TRBJ2-7; 14 bases line up with TRBD2. This TCR came from a woman aged 55-75 years with active or convalescent COVID-19. CDR3 sequence (DNA): TGTGCCAGCAGCTGGACTAGCGGGGGGTACGAGCAGTACGTC. This codes for CASSWTSGGYEQYV.